The rows below give T cell receptor beta chains drawn from one sample of a study of identifying expanded T cells in peripheral blood. Only in-frame clones appear in the TCRdb table, and some are missing; sequencing was by immunoSEQ multiplex PCR. This table holds around 130,000 clones, 70% to 90% found once. Sequencing was done on a sample of blood. These receptors all stem from a person aged 18 to 75 in good health. The CDR3 runs from the conserved cysteine through the conserved F or W. Fields, in order: J gene, V gene, CDR3 protein.

j_gene: TRBJ2-7; v_gene: TRBV10-3; CDR3aa: CAISEQGAYEQYF
j_gene: TRBJ1-1; v_gene: TRBV6-4; CDR3aa: CAGLTGERNTEAFF
j_gene: TRBJ2-5; v_gene: TRBV28; CDR3aa: CASSLKGETQYF
j_gene: TRBJ2-3; v_gene: TRBV9; CDR3aa: CASSVGPSTDTQYF
j_gene: TRBJ2-6; v_gene: TRBV6-4; CDR3aa: CASSESGANVLTF
j_gene: TRBJ2-3; v_gene: TRBV28; CDR3aa: CASSPGTGEDTQYF
j_gene: TRBJ2-1; v_gene: TRBV10-3; CDR3aa: CAISGGSLAGSYNEQFF
j_gene: TRBJ2-7; v_gene: TRBV5-1; CDR3aa: CASSLIGLAGVEQYF
j_gene: TRBJ2-2; v_gene: TRBV18; CDR3aa: CASSRGQGVTGELFF
j_gene: TRBJ2-5; v_gene: TRBV28; CDR3aa: CASTPGRVETQYF
j_gene: TRBJ1-4; v_gene: TRBV6-5; CDR3aa: CASRPGQNEKLFF
j_gene: TRBJ1-2; v_gene: TRBV6-5; CDR3aa: CASRRQGRDGYTF
j_gene: TRBJ2-7; v_gene: TRBV21-1; CDR3aa: CASSEGLSGEQYF
j_gene: TRBJ2-7; v_gene: TRBV13; CDR3aa: CASSSWGYEQYF
j_gene: TRBJ1-1; v_gene: TRBV6-4; CDR3aa: CASSQTGSGTEAFF
j_gene: TRBJ2-7; v_gene: TRBV7-8; CDR3aa: CASSFLDRDYEQYF
j_gene: TRBJ1-6; v_gene: TRBV7-8; CDR3aa: CASSLGQQGSSYNSPLHF
j_gene: TRBJ2-1; v_gene: TRBV6-4; CDR3aa: CASSDTELAGGGEQFF
j_gene: TRBJ2-1; v_gene: TRBV14; CDR3aa: CASSQGVVHEQFF
j_gene: TRBJ2-1; v_gene: TRBV11-2; CDR3aa: CASSLVVETYNEQFF
j_gene: TRBJ2-5; v_gene: TRBV7-2; CDR3aa: CASSATWGSETQYF
j_gene: TRBJ2-7; v_gene: TRBV5-1; CDR3aa: CASSSSGPGEQYF
j_gene: TRBJ1-5; v_gene: TRBV2; CDR3aa: CASSYLPNQPQHF
j_gene: TRBJ1-5; v_gene: TRBV27; CDR3aa: CASTTGYNQPQHF
j_gene: TRBJ2-5; v_gene: TRBV5-1; CDR3aa: CASSEGQPGTQYF
j_gene: TRBJ1-2; v_gene: TRBV10-1; CDR3aa: CASSDRPNYGYTF
j_gene: TRBJ2-3; v_gene: TRBV7-6; CDR3aa: CASSLEPAADTQYF
j_gene: TRBJ1-3; v_gene: TRBV14; CDR3aa: CASDPGQSSISGNTIYF
j_gene: TRBJ2-2; v_gene: TRBV4-3; CDR3aa: CASSRDRTNTGELFF
j_gene: TRBJ2-5; v_gene: TRBV5-1; CDR3aa: CASSPGTSGSWETQYF
j_gene: TRBJ1-4; v_gene: TRBV5-1; CDR3aa: CASSSTGISNEKLFF
j_gene: TRBJ2-7; v_gene: TRBV11-2; CDR3aa: CASSLAGYEQYF
j_gene: TRBJ2-7; v_gene: TRBV19; CDR3aa: CASSRSGTGGYEQYF
j_gene: TRBJ2-7; v_gene: TRBV27; CDR3aa: CASSLSLAGGPDEQYF
j_gene: TRBJ2-7; v_gene: TRBV6-1; CDR3aa: CASSGLAGSYEQYF
j_gene: TRBJ2-3; v_gene: TRBV5-8; CDR3aa: CASTTDGPRDTQYF
j_gene: TRBJ1-2; v_gene: TRBV30; CDR3aa: CAWSIRGLDGYTF
j_gene: TRBJ2-3; v_gene: TRBV5-4; CDR3aa: CASSPGTSESTDTQYF
j_gene: TRBJ1-3; v_gene: TRBV4-2; CDR3aa: CASSQVGGTGNTIYF
j_gene: TRBJ1-5; v_gene: TRBV19; CDR3aa: CASTLSSRGQPQHF
j_gene: TRBJ2-7; v_gene: TRBV6-1; CDR3aa: CATQGGYEQYF
j_gene: TRBJ2-1; v_gene: TRBV7-2; CDR3aa: CASSPRQFPNNEQFF
j_gene: TRBJ1-2; v_gene: TRBV2; CDR3aa: CASSEQGSGGYTF
j_gene: TRBJ2-2; v_gene: TRBV19; CDR3aa: CASKSGPFTGELFF
j_gene: TRBJ1-4; v_gene: TRBV2; CDR3aa: CASSDLDSHEKLFF
j_gene: TRBJ1-1; v_gene: TRBV29-1; CDR3aa: CSVERESTEAFF
j_gene: TRBJ1-2; v_gene: TRBV15; CDR3aa: CATMKGDRANYGYTF
j_gene: TRBJ2-3; v_gene: TRBV4-1; CDR3aa: CASSRRGASTDTQYF
j_gene: TRBJ2-1; v_gene: TRBV2; CDR3aa: CASKGSEGYEQFF
j_gene: TRBJ2-7; v_gene: TRBV6-5; CDR3aa: CASSPRDNAYEQYF
j_gene: TRBJ2-5; v_gene: TRBV6-5; CDR3aa: CASGDQRETQYF
j_gene: TRBJ2-1; v_gene: TRBV7-6; CDR3aa: CASSTHPPEGTNEQFF
j_gene: TRBJ2-4; v_gene: TRBV12-5; CDR3aa: CATPSTAGGAKNIQYF